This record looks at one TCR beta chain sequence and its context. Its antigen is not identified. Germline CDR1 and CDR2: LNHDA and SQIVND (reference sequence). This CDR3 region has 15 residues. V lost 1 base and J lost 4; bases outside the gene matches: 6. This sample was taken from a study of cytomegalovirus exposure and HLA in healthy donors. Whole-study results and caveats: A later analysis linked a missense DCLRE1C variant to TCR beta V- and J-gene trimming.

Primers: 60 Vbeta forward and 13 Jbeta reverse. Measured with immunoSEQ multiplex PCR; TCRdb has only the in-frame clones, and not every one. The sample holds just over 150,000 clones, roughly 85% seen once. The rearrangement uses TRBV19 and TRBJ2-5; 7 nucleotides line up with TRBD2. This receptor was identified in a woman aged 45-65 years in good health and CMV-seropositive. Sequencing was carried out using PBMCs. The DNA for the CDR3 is TGTGCCAGTAGTATAGTGGCGGGAGAGGGAGAGACCCAGTACTTC. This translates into CASSIVAGEGETQYF.